The next 27 T cell receptor beta chains were all read from a single sample in a study of shared clonotypes between healthy human individuals. Some clones are missing from TCRdb's copy, which holds only in-frame ones; the method was immunoSEQ multiplex PCR. The data contain over 400,000 clones, roughly 80% of them singletons. The source material was PBMCs. The receptors originated from a woman aged 40 to 50 in good health. Some clones in this sample may be carry-over from other donors' samples.

The CDR3 nucleotides are TGCAGCGTTGAAATTGGACTAGCGGGAGCCCTCGAGCAGTACTTC. As protein: CSVEIGLAGALEQYF. The V call is TRBV29-1, the J call TRBJ2-7; 13 positions agree with TRBD2. J lost 6 bases, V lost 2 bases, and 7 bases had no gene match. The germline CDR1 and CDR2 sequences are SQVTM and ANQGSEA. CDR3 length: 15 amino acids.

The chain uses TRBV4-1 and TRBJ2-5, with TRBD2 matching 13 bases. From germline, CDR1 is MGHRA and CDR2 YSYEKL. The V and J ends lost 0 bases and 3 bases, in that order; junction bases with no gene match: 4. The CDR3 has 17 amino acids. This CDR3 is CASSQEVGLAGEETQYF. DNA of the CDR3: TGCGCCAGCAGCCAAGAGGTTGGACTAGCGGGAGAAGAGACCCAGTACTTC.

This rearrangement joins TRBV19 to TRBJ2-5; tentative D call: TRBD1 (6 bases). Germline V gene sequence: CDR1 LNHDA, CDR2 SQIVND (reference sequence). V lost 1 base and J lost 5, with 11 bases in between. This CDR3 is built from 14 residues. DNA of the CDR3: TGTGCCAGTAGTATAGCTGGGGGCGGCGAGACCCAGTACTTC. Protein product: CASSIAGGGETQYF. Filled out from reference TRBV19 and TRBJ2-5, the complete variable domain reads DGGITQSPKYLFRKEGQNVTLSCEQNLNHDAMYWYRQDPGQGLRLIYYSQIVNDFQKGDIAEGYSVSREKKESFPLTVTSAQKNPTAFYLCASSIAGGGETQYFGPGTRLLVL.

The rearrangement links TRBV28 to TRBJ1-2, with unresolved D. The CDR3 runs 12 residues. Germline CDR1 is MDHEN and CDR2 is SYDVKM. Trimming left V 5 bases short and J 2 bases short, with 6 bases between. The CDR3 here is CASSPRNYGYTF. CDR3 sequence (DNA): TGTGCCAGCAGTCCTCGGAACTATGGCTACACCTTC.

This chain uses TRBV6-6 with TRBJ1-1; D uncertain. The germline V gene has CDR1 MNHNY and CDR2 SVGAGI (reference sequence). The CDR3 is 14 amino acids. The V end was cut by 10 bases, the J end by 0 bases, with 15 bases between. Here the CDR3 DNA reads TGTGCCACCCAACAGAAAAATATGAACACTGAAGCTTTCTTT. It codes for CATQQKNMNTEAFF.

This clone was observed a few times. A clone one base away is much larger, so this may be a read error. The V call is TRBV5-6, the J call TRBJ1-2, with D possibly TRBD1 on 6 matching bases. The CDR3 loop spans 15 amino acids. CDR1 and CDR2 (germline): SGHDT, YYEEEE. The CDR3 coding sequence is TGTGCCAGCAGCTACGAGCGGACAGACCACTATGGCTACGCCTTC. It is translated as CASSYERTDHYGYAF.

V and J are TRBV11-2 and TRBJ2-2, with TRBD2 matching 12 bases. With V trimmed by 4 bases and J by 5 bases, 5 bases remained unmatched. From germline, CDR1 is SGHAT and CDR2 FQNNGV. CDR3 length equals 16 residues. The CDR3 spells CASSSSGRAGTGELFF. In DNA, the CDR3 is TGTGCCAGCAGCTCTAGCGGGAGGGCGGGGACCGGGGAGCTGTTTTTT.

This clone was recorded once. The chain is built from TRBV7-2 and TRBJ1-2; no clear D gene. This CDR3 contains 15 residues. Deletions cut 5 bases from V and 5 bases from J, with 18 bases between. Per germline, CDR1 SGHTA and CDR2 FQGNSA. CDR3 nucleotide sequence: TGTGCCAGCAGCCCCACGACTGTTTTATCGTATGGCTACACCTTC. The encoded protein is CASSPTTVLSYGYTF.

The chain uses TRBV7-6 and TRBJ1-1; D uncertain. There are 13 residues in the CDR3. Germline loops: CDR1 SGHVS, CDR2 FNYEAQ. V was trimmed by 5 bases and J by 5 bases, leaving 12 bases between them. CDR3 amino acids: CASSVRTRTEAFF. The CDR3 nucleotides are TGTGCCAGCAGCGTTAGGACGAGGACTGAAGCTTTCTTT.

This chain connects TRBV6-6 to TRBJ2-3; no reliable D call. This CDR3 contains 12 residues. Germline V CDR1 and CDR2: MNHNY, SVGAGI (reference sequence). V was cut by 1 base and J by 4 bases, with 3 bases left in between. CDR3 bases: TGTGCCAGCAGTTACTTTTCAGATACGCAGTATTTT. Its protein is CASSYFSDTQYF.

The chain joins TRBV7-3 to TRBJ2-3, with a tentative D call TRBD2 (5 bases). The germline CDR1 and CDR2 sequences are SGHTA and FQGTGA. The V end was cut by 6 bases, the J end by 0 bases, with 10 bases between. CDR3 length: 14 amino acids. CDR3 amino acids: CASSRGPSTDTQYF. Written as DNA, the CDR3 is TGTGCCAGCAGTCGCGGGCCTAGCACAGATACGCAGTATTTT.

The chain couples TRBV9 to TRBJ2-3; 8 nucleotides align to TRBD1. CDR3 size: 15 residues. Per the germline V gene, CDR1 is SGDLS and CDR2 is YYNGEE. V lost 0 bases and J lost 5; bases outside the gene matches: 5. The CDR3 loop is CASSVDGTGGDTQYF. CDR3 DNA sequence: TGTGCCAGCAGCGTAGACGGGACAGGAGGAGATACGCAGTATTTT.

The chain couples TRBV28 to TRBJ1-4, with D perhaps matching TRBD1 (5 bases). Trimming left V 2 bases short and J 2 bases short, with 15 bases between. This CDR3 is built from 17 residues. The germline CDR1 and CDR2 sequences are MDHEN and SYDVKM. The DNA of the CDR3 is TGTGCCAGCAGTTTAGTCGACGGGGGGAGGACTAATGAAAAACTGTTTTTT. This encodes CASSLVDGGRTNEKLFF. The variable domain in full, completed from reference TRBV28 and TRBJ1-4, reads DVKVTQSSRYLVKRTGEKVFLECVQDMDHENMFWYRQDPGLGLRLIYFSYDVKMKEKGDIPEGYSVSREKKERFSLILESASTNQTSMYLCASSLVDGGRTNEKLFFGSGTQLSVL.

V usage is TRBV6-6 and J usage is TRBJ2-2, with D tentatively TRBD1 (6 bases). This CDR3 is built from 15 residues. V gave up 8 bases and J gave up 0 bases, with 13 bases separating them. CDR1 is MNHNY and CDR2 is SVGAGI in the germline V gene (reference sequence). This chain's CDR3 is CASSLQGPNTGELFF. The CDR3 DNA reads TGTGCCAGCTCCCTACAGGGACCGAACACCGGGGAGCTGTTTTTT.

This clone was found once. V and J are TRBV11-2 and TRBJ1-2, with D possibly being TRBD1 (5 bases). The CDR3 is 13 residues long. The germline gives CDR1 SGHAT, CDR2 FQNNGV. V was trimmed by 7 bases and J by 8 bases, leaving 17 bases between them. This CDR3 is CASTAGGVSGYTF. The CDR3 DNA follows: TGTGCCAGCACCGCCGGGGGGGTAAGCGGCTACACCTTC.

For this clone: Other nucleotide sequences from this sample produce the same CDR3. The chain recombines TRBV27 with TRBJ2-3, with 8 bases identical to TRBD1. This CDR3 contains 14 residues. J lost 1 base, V lost 5 bases, and 2 bases had no gene match. Germline assignment: CDR1 MNHEY and CDR2 SMNVEV (reference sequence). The DNA for the CDR3 is TGTGCCAGCAGTCCGGGACAGGGCACAGATACGCAGTATTTT. It codes for CASSPGQGTDTQYF.

This clone showed up just once. This sequence joins TRBV10-1 and TRBJ2-2; 10 positions agree with TRBD2. Germline assignment: CDR1 WNHNN and CDR2 SYGVQD (reference sequence). V shed 3 bases, J shed 5 bases, and the junction held 6 bases outside the gene matches. The CDR3 covers 16 residues. The CDR3 nucleotides read TGCGCCAGCAGTGATTGGGCTAGCGGGGGTACCGGGGAGCTGTTTTTT. This gives the protein CASSDWASGGTGELFF.

This clone was recorded a few times. The V gene is TRBV7-9, the J gene TRBJ1-1; D is unclear. The germline V gene has CDR1 SEHNR and CDR2 FQNEAQ (reference sequence). Trimming took off 2 bases at V and 7 bases at J, with 8 bases between the two ends. The CDR3 has 12 residues. CDR3 sequence: CASSLLSSEAFF. The DNA of the CDR3 is TGTGCCAGCAGCTTACTCAGCAGTGAAGCTTTCTTT.

V is TRBV2 and J is TRBJ2-1; maybe TRBD2 (6 bases). The CDR3 has 15 residues. Deletions cut 6 bases from V and 0 bases from J, with 12 bases between. Germline CDR1 and CDR2: SNHLY and FYNNEI. The CDR3 spells CASRVSGSSYNEQFF. CDR3 DNA sequence: TGTGCCAGCAGGGTTAGCGGCAGCTCCTACAATGAGCAGTTCTTC. Full variable domain (rest looked up from reference TRBV2 and TRBJ2-1): EPEVTQTPSHQVTQMGQEVILRCVPISNHLYFYWYRQILGQKVEFLVSFYNNEISEKSEIFDDQFSVERPDGSNFTLKIRSTKLEDSAMYFCASRVSGSSYNEQFFGPGTRLTVL.

The V and J genes are TRBV15 and TRBJ2-7; D possibly matches TRBD1 or TRBD2 (5 bases each). The CDR3 length is 15 residues. CDR1 and CDR2 from the germline V gene are LNHNV and YYDKDF (reference sequence). Deletions cut 3 bases from V and 2 bases from J, with 14 bases between. The CDR3 is CATSRARDGPYEQYF. The CDR3 DNA follows: TGTGCCACCAGCAGGGCCCGGGACGGCCCCTACGAGCAGTACTTC.

The chain links TRBV27 to TRBJ2-3; 9 bases fit TRBD2. Germline-derived CDR1 and CDR2 are MNHEY and SMNVEV (reference sequence). Trimming took 6 bases from V and 2 from J; bases not matched to a gene: 3. The CDR3 consists of 14 residues. The CDR3 sequence is CASSIAGDTDTQYF. The DNA for the CDR3 is TGTGCCAGCAGCATAGCGGGGGACACAGATACGCAGTATTTT.

The chain is built from TRBV10-3 and TRBJ2-7; D is uncertain. Germline CDR1 is ENHRY and CDR2 is SYGVKD. V lost 3 bases to trimming and J lost 0 bases, with 6 bases between them. The CDR3 contains 13 residues. DNA of the CDR3: TGTGCCATCAGTGAAGACCCCTCCTACGAGCAGTACTTC. Its translation is CAISEDPSYEQYF.

V is TRBV28 and J is TRBJ1-1; TRBD1 agrees at 8 bases. V lost 3 bases to trimming and J lost 5 bases; unmatched junction nucleotides: 8. CDR3 size: 15 residues. Germline assignment: CDR1 MDHEN and CDR2 SYDVKM. CDR3 DNA sequence: TGTGCCAGCAGTTTCCCTGGACAGGGCTATACTGAAGCTTTCTTT. It specifies CASSFPGQGYTEAFF.

A note on this clone: The sample carries other DNA sequences with the same CDR3. V is TRBV5-1 and J is TRBJ1-3; no reliable D call. The CDR3 totals 16 residues. The germline gives CDR1 SGHRS, CDR2 YFSETQ. The V end was cut by 0 bases, the J end by 0 bases, with 10 bases between. The CDR3 is CASSLVGESSGNTIYF. In DNA, the CDR3 is TGCGCCAGCAGCTTGGTTGGGGAAAGCTCTGGAAACACCATATATTTT. Drawing the rest from reference TRBV5-1 and TRBJ1-3, the complete variable domain is KAGVTQTPRYLIKTRGQQVTLSCSPISGHRSVSWYQQTPGQGLQFLFEYFSETQRNKGNFPGRFSGRQFSNSRSEMNVSTLELGDSALYLCASSLVGESSGNTIYFGEGSWLTVV.

This clone was found a few times. The chain is built from TRBV11-2 and TRBJ2-2; 12 positions match TRBD1. V shed 4 bases and J 6 bases; nucleotides not matched to a gene: 9. Germline V CDR1 and CDR2: SGHAT, FQNNGV. The CDR3 is made up of 17 amino acids. DNA of the CDR3: TGTGCCAGCAGCTCGTATAGGGGACAGGGGGCGGCCGGGGAGCTGTTTTTT. Its translation is CASSSYRGQGAAGELFF.

The gene calls are TRBV11-2 and TRBJ2-7; weak D call: TRBD1 (7 bases). The CDR3 contains 16 residues. V lost 5 bases and J lost 3, with 20 bases in between. Germline values: CDR1 SGHAT, CDR2 FQNNGV. As DNA, the CDR3 is TGTGCCAGCAGCCCGGCCGCGGGACAGATATACTACGAGCAGTACTTC. Encoded protein: CASSPAAGQIYYEQYF.

In this sample, this clone turned up a few times. The V gene is TRBV10-3, the J gene TRBJ2-7; no definite D call. This CDR3 is built from 12 residues. The germline CDR1 and CDR2 sequences are ENHRY and SYGVKD. Trimming pared 4 bases from V and 6 bases from J, leaving 10 bases between. The CDR3 sequence is CAISGQEGEQYF. The DNA for the CDR3 is TGTGCCATCAGTGGGCAGGAAGGCGAGCAGTACTTC.